The present TCR beta chain was sequenced within a study of T cells after posttransplantation cyclophosphamide. Control samples came 1 year after myeloablative marrow transplants with methotrexate plus calcineurin inhibitor. Some clones are missing from TCRdb's copy, which holds only in-frame ones; the method was immunoSEQ multiplex PCR. The sample contains under 15,000 clones, 81% of which appear only once. CDR1 and CDR2 from the germline V gene are SGHVS and FNYEAQ. This CDR3 is built from 16 residues. V lost 5 bases, J lost 2 bases, and 10 bases stayed unmatched. The TCR comes from a young adult male patient who received an allogeneic stem cell transplant from an unrelated donor, was CMV-positive, and had acute GVHD only. A subset of T cells may come from the graft donor. This chain joins TRBV7-6 and TRBJ2-7; the match to TRBD2 covers 9 bases. The sample was PBMCs, taken around 55 weeks after allogeneic stem cell transplant with calcineurin inhibitor and methotrexate. The DNA for the CDR3 is TGTGCCAGCAGCCCCAGGGGACTAGCATCCCCCTACGAGCAGTACTTC. It specifies CASSPRGLASPYEQYF.